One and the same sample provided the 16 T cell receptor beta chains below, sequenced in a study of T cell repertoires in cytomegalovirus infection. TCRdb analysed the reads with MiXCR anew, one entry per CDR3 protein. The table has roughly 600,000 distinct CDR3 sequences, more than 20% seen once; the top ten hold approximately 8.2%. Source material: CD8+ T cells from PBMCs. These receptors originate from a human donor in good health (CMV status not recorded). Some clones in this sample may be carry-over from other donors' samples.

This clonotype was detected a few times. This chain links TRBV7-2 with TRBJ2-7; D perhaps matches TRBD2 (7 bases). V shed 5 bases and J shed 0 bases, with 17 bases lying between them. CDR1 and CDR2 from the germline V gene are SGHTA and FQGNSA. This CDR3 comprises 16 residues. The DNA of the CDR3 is TGTGCCAGCAGCCCTGAGACGGGGGGCGACTCCTACGAGCAGTACTTC. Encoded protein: CASSPETGGDSYEQYF. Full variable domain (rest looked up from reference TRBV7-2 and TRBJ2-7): GAGVSQSPSNKVTEKGKDVELRCDPISGHTALYWYRQSLGQGLEFLIYFQGNSAPDKSGLPSDRFSAERTGGSVSTLTIQRTQQEDSAVYLCASSPETGGDSYEQYFGPGTRLTVT.

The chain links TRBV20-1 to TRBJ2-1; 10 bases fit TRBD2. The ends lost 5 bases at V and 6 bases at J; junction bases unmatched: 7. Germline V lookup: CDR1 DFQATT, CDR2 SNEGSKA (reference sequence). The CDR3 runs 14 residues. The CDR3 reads CSAGERGGLNEQFF. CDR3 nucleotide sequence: TGCAGTGCTGGGGAGCGGGGGGGCCTCAATGAGCAGTTCTTC.

The DNA of the CDR3 is TGTGCCAGCTCTAAGTGGACTAGCGGCTACAATGAGCAGTTCTTC. This sequence encodes CASSKWTSGYNEQFF. The gene calls are TRBV14 and TRBJ2-1; TRBD2 matches 10 bases. Germline V gene sequence: CDR1 SGHDN, CDR2 FVKESK. This CDR3 has 15 amino acids. V lost 8 bases, J lost 3 bases, and 7 bases stayed unmatched. The whole variable domain, filled in from reference TRBV14 and TRBJ2-1, reads EAGVTQFPSHSVIEKGQTVTLRCDPISGHDNLYWYRRVMGKEIKFLLHFVKESKQDESGMPNNRFLAERTGGTYSTLKVQPAELEDSGVYFCASSKWTSGYNEQFFGPGTRLTVL.

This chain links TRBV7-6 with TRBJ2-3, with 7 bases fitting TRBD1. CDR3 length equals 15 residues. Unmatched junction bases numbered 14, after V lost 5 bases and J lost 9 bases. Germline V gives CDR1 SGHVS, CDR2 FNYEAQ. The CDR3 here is CASSRDRSTTITQYF. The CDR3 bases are TGTGCCAGCAGCCGGGACAGATCTACGACCATAACGCAGTATTTT.

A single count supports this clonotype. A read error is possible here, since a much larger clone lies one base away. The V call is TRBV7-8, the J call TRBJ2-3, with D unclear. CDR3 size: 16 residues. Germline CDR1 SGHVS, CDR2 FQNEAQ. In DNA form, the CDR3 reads TGTCCCAGCAGTTGGTTTGGAGAGAAGAGCACAGATACGCAGTATTTT. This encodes CPSSWFGEKSTDTQYF.

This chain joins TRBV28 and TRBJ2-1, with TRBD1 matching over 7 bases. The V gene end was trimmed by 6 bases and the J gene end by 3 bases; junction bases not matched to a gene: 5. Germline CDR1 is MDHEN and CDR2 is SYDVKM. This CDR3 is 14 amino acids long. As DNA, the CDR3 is TGTGCCAGCAGAGACAGGGTTTACTACAATGAGCAGTTCTTC. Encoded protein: CASRDRVYYNEQFF.

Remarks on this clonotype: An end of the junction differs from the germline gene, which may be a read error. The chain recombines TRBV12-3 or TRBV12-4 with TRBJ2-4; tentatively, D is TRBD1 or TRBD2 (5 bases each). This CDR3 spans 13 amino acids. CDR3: CVSTRTLGNIQYF. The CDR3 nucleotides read TGTGTCAGCACCCGGACACTAGGAAACATTCAGTACTTC.

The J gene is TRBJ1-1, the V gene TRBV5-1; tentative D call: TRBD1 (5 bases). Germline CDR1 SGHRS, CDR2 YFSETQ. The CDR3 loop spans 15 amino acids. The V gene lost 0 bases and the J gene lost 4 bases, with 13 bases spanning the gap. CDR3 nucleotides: TGCGCCAGCAGCTTGGAAGGGTCAGGGATCACTGAAGCTTTCTTT. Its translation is CASSLEGSGITEAFF. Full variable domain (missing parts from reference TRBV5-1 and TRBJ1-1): KAGVTQTPRYLIKTRGQQVTLSCSPISGHRSVSWYQQTPGQGLQFLFEYFSETQRNKGNFPGRFSGRQFSNSRSEMNVSTLELGDSALYLCASSLEGSGITEAFFGQGTRLTVV.

The CDR3 coding sequence is TGTGCCACCACGACAGGGAACTATGGCTACACCTTC. Translated: CATTTGNYGYTF. The chain links TRBV6-2 or TRBV6-3 to TRBJ1-2; 7 nucleotides match TRBD1. Germline CDR1 reads MNHEY; CDR2 reads SVGEGT. The CDR3 is made up of 12 amino acids. J was trimmed by 2 bases and V by 10 bases; bases with no gene match: 4.

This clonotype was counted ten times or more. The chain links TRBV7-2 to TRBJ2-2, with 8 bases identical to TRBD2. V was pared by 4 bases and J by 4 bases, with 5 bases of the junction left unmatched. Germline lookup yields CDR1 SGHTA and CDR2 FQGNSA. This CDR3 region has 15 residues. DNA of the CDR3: TGTGCCAGCAGCTCGGGACTAGGGGGCACCGGGGAGCTGTTTTTT. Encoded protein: CASSSGLGGTGELFF.

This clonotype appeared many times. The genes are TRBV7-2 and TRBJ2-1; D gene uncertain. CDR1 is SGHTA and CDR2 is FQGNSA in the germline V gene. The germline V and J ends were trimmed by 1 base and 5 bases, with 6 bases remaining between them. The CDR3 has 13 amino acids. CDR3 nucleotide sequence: TGTGCCAGCAGCTTAGGCCCCCACAATGAGCAGTTCTTC. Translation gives CASSLGPHNEQFF.

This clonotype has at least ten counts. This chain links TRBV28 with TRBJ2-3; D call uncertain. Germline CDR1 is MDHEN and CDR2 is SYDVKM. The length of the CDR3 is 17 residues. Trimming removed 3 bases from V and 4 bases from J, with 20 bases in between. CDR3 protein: CASSLGSGPDWSDTQYF. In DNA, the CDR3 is TGTGCCAGCAGTTTGGGTTCGGGCCCCGATTGGTCAGATACGCAGTATTTT.

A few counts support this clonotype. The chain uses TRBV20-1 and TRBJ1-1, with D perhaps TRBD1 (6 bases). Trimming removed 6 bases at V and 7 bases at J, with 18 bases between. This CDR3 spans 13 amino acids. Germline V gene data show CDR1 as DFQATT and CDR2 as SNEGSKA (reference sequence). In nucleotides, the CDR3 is TGCAGTGCCTTAACCCTGGAGGGGGGTGAAGCTTTCTTT. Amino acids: CSALTLEGGEAFF.

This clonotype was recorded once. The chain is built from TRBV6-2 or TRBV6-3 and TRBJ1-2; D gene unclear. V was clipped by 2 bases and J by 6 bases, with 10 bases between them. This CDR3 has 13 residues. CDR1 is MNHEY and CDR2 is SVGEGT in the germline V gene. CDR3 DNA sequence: TGTGCCAGCAGTTACCCAGGAATGGATGGCTACACCTTC. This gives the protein CASSYPGMDGYTF.

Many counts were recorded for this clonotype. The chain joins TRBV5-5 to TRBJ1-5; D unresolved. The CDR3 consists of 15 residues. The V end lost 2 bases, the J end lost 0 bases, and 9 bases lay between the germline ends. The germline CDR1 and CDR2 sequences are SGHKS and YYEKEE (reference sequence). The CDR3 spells CASSFIGNSNQPQHF. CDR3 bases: TGTGCCAGCAGCTTTATCGGTAATAGCAATCAGCCCCAGCATTTT.

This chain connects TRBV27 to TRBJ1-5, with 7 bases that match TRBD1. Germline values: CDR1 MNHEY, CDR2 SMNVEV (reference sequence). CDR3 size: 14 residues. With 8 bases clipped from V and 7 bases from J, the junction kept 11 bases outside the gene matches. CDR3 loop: CASSLDRARQPQHF. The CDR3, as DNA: TGTGCCAGCTCCCTCGACAGGGCTCGACAGCCCCAGCATTTT.